This T cell receptor (beta chain) is drawn from a study of T cells in Graves' hyperthyroidism and ophthalmopathy. Study at large: It was at initial diagnosis, before any treatment, that peripheral blood was collected.

This clonotype was seen just once. Its antigen is unidentified. Study-level results: It was a median around 6 months before onset that the model predicted ophthalmopathy.

A patient was excluded if there was uncontrolled infection, other autoimmune disease, pregnancy or lactation. Each 10 ml fresh peripheral blood draw supplied the PBMCs. Unmatched junction bases numbered 7, after V lost 3 bases and J lost 5 bases. This CDR3 has 16 residues. Germline values: CDR1 MDHEN, CDR2 SYDVKM. RNA transcripts yielded amplified TCR beta CDR3 regions. The HTBI set primed first-round TCR CDR3 RT-PCR. TCRdb reanalysed the multiplex PCR reads using MiXCR and keeps one entry per CDR3 protein. The profile covers hundreds of thousands of distinct CDR3 sequences, with roughly an eighth appearing a single time and about a third taken by the ten largest.

This sequence was found in a middle-aged woman with Graves' ophthalmopathy. V usage is TRBV28 and J usage is TRBJ2-5, with 12 bases matching TRBD1. Sequencing used blood. The CDR3 sequence: CASSFRDRGLAETQYF. CDR3 DNA sequence: TGTGCCAGCAGTTTCAGGGACAGGGGGCTTGCGGAGACCCAGTACTTC.